Shown below are 16 T cell receptor beta chains from a single sample sequenced in a study of blood T cell repertoires in COVID-19. Here immunoSEQ multiplex PCR was the method, and the copy in TCRdb shows in-frame clones only, minus some. The table shows about 100,000 clones, with roughly 85% occurring only once. Sequenced material: peripheral blood. The receptors come from a woman in her seventies with acute or convalescent COVID-19.

The V and J genes are TRBV7-8 and TRBJ2-1; D is possibly TRBD2 (6 bases). With 4 bases removed from V and 0 bases from J, the gap between germline ends came to 22 bases. Germline V gene lookup returns CDR1 SGHVS and CDR2 FQNEAQ. CDR3 length: 19 residues. The CDR3 spells CASSSGLQAGYRSYNEQFF. The CDR3 DNA reads TGTGCCAGCAGCTCCGGCCTCCAAGCGGGCTACCGCTCCTACAATGAGCAGTTCTTC. Filled out from reference TRBV7-8 and TRBJ2-1, the complete variable domain reads GAGVSQSPRYKVAKRGQDVALRCDPISGHVSLFWYQQALGQGPEFLTYFQNEAQLDKSGLPSDRFFAERPEGSVSTLKIQRTQQEDSAVYLCASSSGLQAGYRSYNEQFFGPGTRLTVL.

The V gene is TRBV19, the J gene TRBJ1-2, with D perhaps TRBD1 (6 bases). The CDR3 covers 13 residues. The ends were cut back, 6 bases at V and 8 bases at J, with 16 bases in the middle. CDR1 and CDR2 from the germline V gene are LNHDA and SQIVND (reference sequence). The CDR3: CASRDRGARGYTF. CDR3 coding DNA: TGTGCCAGTAGAGACCGGGGGGCGAGGGGCTACACCTTC.

V gene TRBV10-3 combines with J gene TRBJ1-2; TRBD1 is a possible D gene (5 bases). There are 12 residues in the CDR3. The V gene's germline CDR1 is ENHRY and CDR2 SYGVKD. V lost 4 bases and J lost 2, with 5 bases in between. The CDR3 loop is CAISGQNYGYTF. In DNA form, the CDR3 reads TGTGCCATCAGTGGACAGAACTATGGCTACACCTTC.

For the CDR3, the DNA is TGTGCCACCAGACAAGCCGGGGGGCTAGGGAATTCACCCCTCCACTTT. It codes for CATRQAGGLGNSPLHF. The chain combines TRBV15 with TRBJ1-6, with TRBD1 as a possible D gene (6 bases). The CDR3 runs to 16 residues. V was pared by 6 bases and J by 7 bases, with 19 bases between. Per germline, CDR1 LNHNV and CDR2 YYDKDF (reference sequence). The whole variable domain, remainder taken from reference TRBV15 and TRBJ1-6, is DAMVIQNPRYQVTQFGKPVTLSCSQTLNHNVMYWYQQKSSQAPKLLFHYYDKDFNNEADTPDNFQSRRPNTSFCFLDIRSPGLGDTAMYLCATRQAGGLGNSPLHFGNGTRLTVT.

The chain is built from TRBV18 and TRBJ2-5, with D possibly matching TRBD2 (5 bases). There are 16 residues in the CDR3. Germline CDR1 KGHSH, CDR2 LQKENI. Between the trimmed V and J ends, which lost 3 bases and 1 base, there was a span of 15 bases. The DNA for the CDR3 is TGTGCCAGCTCACCTAGCATAATCCGGGGCCAAGAGACCCAGTACTTC. Translating it yields CASSPSIIRGQETQYF.

This clone was seen once. The chain uses TRBV7-2 and TRBJ2-7; 11 bases agree with TRBD2. Germline V CDR1 and CDR2: SGHTA, FQGNSA. V was pared by 5 bases and J by 4 bases, with 4 bases of the junction left unmatched. CDR3 length: 14 residues. CDR3 region: CASSPSGGPYEQYV. CDR3 bases: TGTGCCAGCAGCCCTAGCGGGGGGCCGTACGAGCAGTACGTC.

The chain combines TRBV30 with TRBJ2-3; perhaps TRBD1 as D (5 bases). This CDR3 is built from 13 residues. V lost 0 bases to trimming and J lost 8 bases, with 12 bases between them. From germline, CDR1 is GTSNPN and CDR2 SVGIG (reference sequence). The CDR3 DNA is TGTGCCTGGAGTGTACAGGCCCAGCGTACGCAGTATTTT. Its translation: CAWSVQAQRTQYF.

This chain uses TRBV12-3 or TRBV12-4 with TRBJ2-2; D call uncertain. This CDR3 region has 11 residues. Trimming shortened V by 7 bases and J by 6 bases, and 6 bases separated the two germline ends. The CDR3, as DNA: TGTGCCAGCACCCTGTCCGGGGAGCTGTTTTTT. Translating it yields CASTLSGELFF.

V gene TRBV25-1 combines with J gene TRBJ1-2; TRBD1 aligns across 7 bases. Trimming cost V 3 bases and J 0 bases; bases outside gene matches: 1. The length of the CDR3 is 14 residues. CDR1 is MGHDK and CDR2 is SYGVNS in the germline V gene. The CDR3, as DNA: TGTGCCAGCAGTGACCAGGGGGCTAACTATGGCTACACCTTC. Protein product: CASSDQGANYGYTF.

This rearrangement joins TRBV5-1 to TRBJ1-2; 7 bases agree with TRBD1. CDR3 length equals 17 residues. Unmatched junction bases numbered 8, after V lost 0 bases and J lost 0 bases. CDR1 SGHRS and CDR2 YFSETQ come from the germline V gene. The CDR3 is CASSLERGQRANYGYTF. CDR3 bases: TGCGCCAGCAGCTTGGAAAGGGGACAGAGAGCTAACTATGGCTACACCTTC.

The V gene is TRBV9, the J gene TRBJ1-1; 10 positions agree with TRBD1. The CDR3 sequence is 18 residues long. The V and J ends lost 3 bases and 4 bases, in that order; junction bases with no gene match: 15. CDR1 SGDLS and CDR2 YYNGEE come from the germline V gene. CDR3 DNA: TGTGCCAGCAGCGCAGCACCGGGACAGGGGAAGGTTACCACTGAAGCTTTCTTT. Its protein product is CASSAAPGQGKVTTEAFF.

This clone came up a few times. The chain employs TRBV5-6 and TRBJ1-2; tentatively, D is TRBD1 (5 bases). The V gene lost 0 bases and the J gene lost 5 bases, with 8 bases spanning the gap. The CDR3 is 13 amino acids. CDR1 SGHDT and CDR2 YYEEEE come from the germline V gene. The CDR3 spells CASSLDRSYGYTF. CDR3 DNA sequence: TGTGCCAGCAGCTTGGACAGGTCATATGGCTACACCTTC.

The chain employs TRBV5-1 and TRBJ1-6; no reliable D call. CDR3 size: 16 residues. Trimming cost V 0 bases and J 4 bases, with 11 bases left between them. The germline V gene has CDR1 SGHRS and CDR2 YFSETQ. CDR3: CASSLEGVVYNSPLHF. In DNA, the CDR3 is TGCGCCAGCAGCTTGGAAGGAGTGGTGTATAATTCACCCCTCCACTTT. Filled out from reference TRBV5-1 and TRBJ1-6, the complete variable domain reads KAGVTQTPRYLIKTRGQQVTLSCSPISGHRSVSWYQQTPGQGLQFLFEYFSETQRNKGNFPGRFSGRQFSNSRSEMNVSTLELGDSALYLCASSLEGVVYNSPLHFGNGTRLTVT.

This chain joins TRBV6-5 and TRBJ1-2; 9 nucleotides align to TRBD1. Unmatched junction bases numbered 17, after V lost 10 bases and J lost 8 bases. CDR1 is MNHEY and CDR2 is SVGAGI in the germline V gene. The CDR3 has 15 residues. In nucleotides, the CDR3 is TGTGCCACCTGCCCCGCGGGACAGGGAATAGGAGGCTACACCTTC. Its protein is CATCPAGQGIGGYTF.

The rearrangement uses TRBV5-4 and TRBJ2-5, with D perhaps TRBD1 (5 bases). The V and J ends lost 0 bases and 4 bases respectively, with 7 bases between them. The CDR3 spans 13 residues. Germline lookup yields CDR1 SGHNT and CDR2 YYREEE (reference sequence). The CDR3 reads CASSLAGIETQYF. As DNA, the CDR3 is TGTGCCAGCAGCTTGGCAGGGATAGAGACCCAGTACTTC.

The chain has TRBV10-2 and TRBJ2-7; 8 nucleotides match TRBD2. CDR1 and CDR2 from the germline V gene are WSHSY and SAAADI. Trimming took 6 bases from V and 4 from J; bases not matched to a gene: 11. This CDR3 has 15 amino acids. CDR3 region: CASSPGSGGPYEQYV. The CDR3 DNA reads TGCGCCAGCAGCCCCGGGAGCGGGGGCCCTTACGAGCAGTACGTC.